This paragraph reports one TCR beta chain. Its antigen is still unknown. The entry originates in a study of cytomegalovirus exposure and HLA in healthy donors. Regarding the study as a whole: In a later analysis, TCR association rates varied by HLA locus: DRB1 most, HLA-C fewest. Investigators reported approximately 170 TCR beta chains as tied to cytomegalovirus. Analysis performed later found 16,951 TCR beta sequences associated with HLA alleles at 0.05 false discovery rate.

This CDR3 contains 11 residues. Trimming removed 3 bases at V and 8 bases at J, with 11 bases between. From germline, CDR1 is GTSNPN and CDR2 SVGIG (reference sequence). It was with 60 Vbeta and 13 Jbeta primers that the PCR ran. Original analysis: An analysis that came later counted some 85 million unique TCR beta chains, approximately 9.9 million shared. TCRdb keeps only in-frame clones here, not all; method: immunoSEQ multiplex PCR. V, J and clone size are taken as reported in that table, and D and trimming were inferred from the DNA itself. The table has roughly 190,000 clones, 75% to 90% seen once.

The sequencing input was PBMCs. The origin of this receptor is a boy aged 2 to 9 in good health and CMV-seronegative. This chain uses TRBV30 with TRBJ2-7, with D unresolved. The CDR3 DNA sequence: TGTGCCTGGAGAACTGCCTCCAAGCAGTACTTC. Translated: CAWRTASKQYF.